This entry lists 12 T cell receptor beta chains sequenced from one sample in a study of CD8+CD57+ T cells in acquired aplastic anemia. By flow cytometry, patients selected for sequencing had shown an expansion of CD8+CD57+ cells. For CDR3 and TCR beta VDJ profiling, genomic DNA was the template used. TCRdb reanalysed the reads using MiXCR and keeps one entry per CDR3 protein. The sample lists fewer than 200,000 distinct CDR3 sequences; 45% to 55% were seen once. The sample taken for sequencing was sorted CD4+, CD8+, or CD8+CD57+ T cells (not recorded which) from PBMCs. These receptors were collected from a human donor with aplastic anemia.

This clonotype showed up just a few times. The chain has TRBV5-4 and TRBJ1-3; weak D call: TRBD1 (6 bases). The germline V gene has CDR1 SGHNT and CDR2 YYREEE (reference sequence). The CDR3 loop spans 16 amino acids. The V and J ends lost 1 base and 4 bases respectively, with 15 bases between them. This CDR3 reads CASSLKITGGGNTIYF. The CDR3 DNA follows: TGTGCCAGCAGCTTGAAGATTACTGGGGGCGGAAACACCATATATTTT. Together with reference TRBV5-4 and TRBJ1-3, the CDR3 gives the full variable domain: ETGVTQSPTHLIKTRGQQVTLRCSSQSGHNTVSWYQQALGQGPQFIFQYYREEENGRGNFPPRFSGLQFPNYSSELNVNALELDDSALYLCASSLKITGGGNTIYFGEGSWLTVV.

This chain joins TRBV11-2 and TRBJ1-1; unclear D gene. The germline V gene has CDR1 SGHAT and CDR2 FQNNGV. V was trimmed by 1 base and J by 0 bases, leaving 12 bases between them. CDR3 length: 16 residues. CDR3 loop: CASSLGFGNLNTEAFF. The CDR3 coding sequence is TGTGCCAGCAGCTTAGGGTTCGGCAACTTGAACACTGAAGCTTTCTTT.

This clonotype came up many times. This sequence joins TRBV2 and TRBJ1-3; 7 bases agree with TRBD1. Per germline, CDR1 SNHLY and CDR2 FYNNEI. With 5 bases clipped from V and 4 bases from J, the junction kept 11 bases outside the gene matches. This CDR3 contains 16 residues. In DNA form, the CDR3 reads TGTGCCAGCAGTTACAGAGGACAGGAATGGGGAAACACCATATATTTT. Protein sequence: CASSYRGQEWGNTIYF.

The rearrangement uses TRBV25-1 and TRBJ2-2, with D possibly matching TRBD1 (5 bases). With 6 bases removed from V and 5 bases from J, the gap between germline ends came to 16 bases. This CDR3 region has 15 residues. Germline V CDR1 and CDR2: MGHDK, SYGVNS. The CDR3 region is CASSDRQGLTGELFF. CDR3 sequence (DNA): TGTGCCAGCAGCGACCGCCAGGGCTTAACCGGGGAGCTGTTTTTT.

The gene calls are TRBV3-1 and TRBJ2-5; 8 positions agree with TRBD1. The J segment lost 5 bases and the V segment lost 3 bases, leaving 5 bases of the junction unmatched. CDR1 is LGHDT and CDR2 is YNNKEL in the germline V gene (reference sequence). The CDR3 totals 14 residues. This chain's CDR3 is CASSHGQGEETQYF. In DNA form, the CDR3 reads TGTGCCAGCAGCCACGGACAGGGCGAGGAGACCCAGTACTTC.

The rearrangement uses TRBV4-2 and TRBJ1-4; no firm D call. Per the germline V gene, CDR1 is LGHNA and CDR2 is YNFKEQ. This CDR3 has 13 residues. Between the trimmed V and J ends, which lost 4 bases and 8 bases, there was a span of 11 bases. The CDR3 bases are TGTGCCAGCAGCCGGGAGGGCGGGGAAAAACTGTTTTTT. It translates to CASSREGGEKLFF.

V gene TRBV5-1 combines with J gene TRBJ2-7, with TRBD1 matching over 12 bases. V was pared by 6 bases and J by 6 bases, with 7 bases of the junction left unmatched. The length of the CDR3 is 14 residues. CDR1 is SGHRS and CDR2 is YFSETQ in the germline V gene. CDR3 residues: CASKDGDRGREQYF. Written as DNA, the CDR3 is TGCGCCAGCAAGGACGGGGACAGGGGGCGCGAGCAGTACTTC.

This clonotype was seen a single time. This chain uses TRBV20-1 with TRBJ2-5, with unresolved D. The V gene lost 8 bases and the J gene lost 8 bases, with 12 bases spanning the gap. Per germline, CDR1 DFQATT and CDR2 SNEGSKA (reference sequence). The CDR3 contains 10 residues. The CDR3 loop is CSTEVYTQYF. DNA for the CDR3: TGCAGTACTGAGGTTTATACCCAGTACTTC.

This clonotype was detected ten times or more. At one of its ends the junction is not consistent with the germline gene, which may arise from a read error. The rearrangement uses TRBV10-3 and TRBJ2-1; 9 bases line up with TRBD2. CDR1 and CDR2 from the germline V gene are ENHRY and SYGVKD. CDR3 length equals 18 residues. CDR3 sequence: CAISESRSGTSPVPEQFF. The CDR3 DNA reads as TGTGCCATCAGTGAGTCAAGATCCGGGACTAGCCCCGTTCCTGAGCAGTTCTTT.

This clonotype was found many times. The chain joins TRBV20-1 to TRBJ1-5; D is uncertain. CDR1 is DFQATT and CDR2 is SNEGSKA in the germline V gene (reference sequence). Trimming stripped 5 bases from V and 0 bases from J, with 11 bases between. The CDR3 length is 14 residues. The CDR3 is CSAHPASSNQPQHF. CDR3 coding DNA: TGCAGTGCTCACCCCGCCTCTAGCAATCAGCCCCAGCATTTT.

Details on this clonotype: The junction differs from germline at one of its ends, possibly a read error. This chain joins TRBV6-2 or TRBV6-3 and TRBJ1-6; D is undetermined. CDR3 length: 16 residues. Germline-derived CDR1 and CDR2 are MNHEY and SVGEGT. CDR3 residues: CASRSSKARYNPPLHF. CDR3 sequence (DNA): TGTGCCAGCAGATCCTCGAAAGCACGTTATAATCCACCCCTCCACTTT.

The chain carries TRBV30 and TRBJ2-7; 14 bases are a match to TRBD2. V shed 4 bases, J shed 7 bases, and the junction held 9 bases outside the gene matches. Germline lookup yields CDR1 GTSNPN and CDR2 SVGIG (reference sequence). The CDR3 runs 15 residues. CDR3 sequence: CAWTIGLAGGTEQYF. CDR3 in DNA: TGTGCCTGGACGATAGGACTAGCGGGAGGTACGGAGCAGTACTTC.